The present TCR beta chain was sequenced within a study of T cell responses to AZD1222 COVID-19 vaccine. Turning to this clone: The sample carries other DNA sequences with the same CDR3.

Trimming pared 3 bases from V and 4 bases from J, leaving 12 bases between. The CDR3 is made up of 14 amino acids. CDR1 MDHEN and CDR2 SYDVKM come from the germline V gene. Profiled with immunoSEQ multiplex PCR; TCRdb holds only in-frame clones, not every one. There are 150,000 to 200,000 clones in the sample; more than 85% occur only once, and about 2.3% lies in the top ten. The receptor was derived from an adult in good health. V usage is TRBV28 and J usage is TRBJ1-1, with D possibly being TRBD1 (6 bases). Sequenced here: peripheral blood, sampled on day 0 of AZD1222 vaccination. The CDR3 nucleotides read TGTGCCAGCAGTTTGGGGGGAGGGGGCACTGAAGCTTTCTTT. This sequence encodes CASSLGGGGTEAFF.